These 5 T cell receptor beta chains were all obtained from the same sample, sequenced in a study of CD8+CD57+ T cells in acquired aplastic anemia. The template for TCR beta VDJ and CDR3 sequence profiling was genomic DNA. TCRdb reanalysed the reads using MiXCR and keeps one entry per CDR3 protein. The table records some 42,000 distinct CDR3 sequences, approximately 67% of them present only once. Input material: sorted CD4+, CD8+, or CD8+CD57+ T cells (not recorded which) from PBMCs. Source of these receptors: a human donor in good health, serving as a control.

In its sample, this clonotype was seen many times. The chain has TRBV7-9 and TRBJ2-5; D perhaps matches TRBD2 (6 bases). Trimming shortened V by 3 bases and J by 1 base, and 15 bases separated the two germline ends. Germline CDR1 SEHNR, CDR2 FQNEAQ (reference sequence). This CDR3 has 16 residues. In DNA form, the CDR3 reads TGTGCCAGCAGCTTCCGGAGGCGGGGTTCCCAAGAGACCCAGTACTTC. It translates to CASSFRRRGSQETQYF.

This clonotype has just one count. The chain joins TRBV15 to TRBJ1-5; TRBD1 matches at 7 bases. V was clipped by 3 bases and J by 0 bases; unmatched bases: 2. CDR3 length: 15 residues. CDR1 and CDR2 from the germline V gene are LNHNV and YYDKDF (reference sequence). In DNA form, the CDR3 reads TGTGCCACCAGCAGGGACAGGACTAGCAATCAGCCCCAGCATTTT. Protein: CATSRDRTSNQPQHF. Based on the CDR3 plus reference TRBV15 and TRBJ1-5, the full variable domain is DAMVIQNPRYQVTQFGKPVTLSCSQTLNHNVMYWYQQKSSQAPKLLFHYYDKDFNNEADTPDNFQSRRPNTSFCFLDIRSPGLGDTAMYLCATSRDRTSNQPQHFGDGTRLSIL.

This clonotype was seen many times. The V call is TRBV12-3 or TRBV12-4, the J call TRBJ1-5; 7 bases are a match to TRBD1. V lost 2 bases and J lost 3; bases outside the gene matches: 4. The CDR3 runs to 15 residues. CDR3 in DNA: TGTGCCAGCAGTTTACCAGGGGGAGTCAATCAGCCCCAGCATTTT. Its translation: CASSLPGGVNQPQHF.

The J gene is TRBJ2-3, the V gene TRBV11-2; 14 bases fit TRBD2. This CDR3 is built from 16 residues. V gave up 5 bases and J gave up 4 bases; unmatched junction bases: 5. The V gene's germline CDR1 is SGHAT and CDR2 FQNNGV. The CDR3 here is CASSLTSGGAPDTQYF. The CDR3 DNA follows: TGTGCCAGCAGCCTGACTAGCGGGGGGGCACCAGATACGCAGTATTTT.

The rearrangement links TRBV10-3 to TRBJ1-1, with D possibly matching TRBD1 (6 bases). CDR1 and CDR2 (germline): ENHRY, SYGVKD. The CDR3 is 13 residues long. Trimming removed 6 bases at V and 4 bases at J, with 12 bases between. CDR3 sequence: CAIRRGGGTEAFF. In DNA form, the CDR3 reads TGTGCCATCAGAAGGGGAGGGGGCACTGAAGCTTTCTTT.